One sample yielded the 9 T cell receptor beta chains listed below, sequenced in a study of shared clonotypes between healthy human individuals. Sequencing was performed with immunoSEQ multiplex PCR; in TCRdb, only in-frame clones are kept and a portion is missing. The table records about 2.2 million clones, around 95% of them present only once. Naive CD8 cells lacked CD45RO, underwent positive selection for CCR7 and left out terminally differentiated effector memory CD45RA+ cells. Sample: naive CD8+ T cells from PBMCs. These receptor sequences come from a man between 18 and 29 years old in good health. Some clones in this sample may be carry-over from other donors' samples.

This chain uses TRBV19 with TRBJ2-1; tentatively, D is TRBD2 (7 bases). Trimming cost V 5 bases and J 11 bases, with 13 bases left between them. CDR1 LNHDA and CDR2 SQIVND come from the germline V gene (reference sequence). There are 12 residues in the CDR3. CDR3 region: CASSLGGRQQFF. The DNA for the CDR3 is TGTGCCAGTAGTTTGGGGGGGCGCCAGCAGTTCTTC.

The chain links TRBV7-9 to TRBJ2-1; D ambiguous. The CDR3 has 14 residues. Trimming removed 6 bases from V and 4 bases from J, with 13 bases in between. Germline assignment: CDR1 SEHNR and CDR2 FQNEAQ (reference sequence). The CDR3 DNA follows: TGTGCCAGCAGTATCTCTGGATTGTACAATGAGCAGTTCTTC. Translating it yields CASSISGLYNEQFF.

The rearrangement links TRBV11-2 to TRBJ2-1, with D possibly matching TRBD1 (6 bases). Trimming cost V 5 bases and J 0 bases, with 14 bases left between them. This CDR3 is 16 amino acids long. Per germline, CDR1 SGHAT and CDR2 FQNNGV. CDR3 in amino acids: CASSGVDSSSYNEQFF. CDR3 nucleotide sequence: TGTGCCAGCAGCGGCGTGGACAGCAGCTCCTACAATGAGCAGTTCTTC.

CDR3 sequence reads: CASSRGTSGRVGQYF. The CDR3 nucleotides are TGTGCCAGCAGCCGCGGGACTAGCGGGAGAGTGGGCCAGTACTTC. The J gene is TRBJ2-5, the V gene TRBV5-6; 14 bases fit TRBD2. CDR3 size: 15 residues. The germline V gene encodes CDR1 SGHDT and CDR2 YYEEEE. The V gene end was trimmed by 4 bases and the J gene end by 10 bases; junction bases not matched to a gene: 9.

This clone appeared a few times. V gene TRBV19 combines with J gene TRBJ2-2; 10 bases are shared with TRBD2. The trim removed 8 bases at V and 7 bases at J, leaving 4 bases unmatched. The CDR3 has 13 residues. Looked up from germline, CDR1 is LNHDA and CDR2 is SQIVND (reference sequence). The CDR3 bases are TGTGCCAGTCGGAGCGGGAGGGTCGGGGAGCTGTTTTTT. Translation gives CASRSGRVGELFF.

About this clone: Other nucleotide sequences from this sample produce the same CDR3. The chain links TRBV27 to TRBJ2-7; TRBD2 matches 12 bases. The CDR3 is 16 residues long. The germline CDR1 and CDR2 sequences are MNHEY and SMNVEV (reference sequence). The trim removed 2 bases at V and 4 bases at J, leaving 6 bases unmatched. The CDR3 region is CASSLLAGGPLYEQYF. The DNA for the CDR3 is TGTGCCAGCAGTTTACTAGCGGGAGGGCCTCTATACGAGCAGTACTTC.

The chain has TRBV4-2 and TRBJ2-3; 10 bases fit TRBD2. CDR1 and CDR2 from the germline V gene are LGHNA and YNFKEQ. The CDR3 sequence is 16 residues long. Trimming removed 1 base from V and 5 bases from J; junction bases left unmatched: 6. CDR3 protein: CASSQVLAGVVDTQYF. CDR3 in DNA: TGTGCCAGCAGCCAAGTGCTAGCGGGGGTGGTAGATACGCAGTATTTT.

This clone was seen a few times. CDR3 protein: CASSPEAGDLNQPQHF. CDR3 nucleotides: TGCGCCAGCAGCCCTGAAGCGGGGGACCTCAATCAGCCCCAGCATTTT. The chain combines TRBV4-1 with TRBJ1-5, with a weak D call TRBD1 (5 bases). The CDR3 runs to 16 residues. Germline loops: CDR1 MGHRA, CDR2 YSYEKL. V lost 4 bases and J lost 3, with 16 bases in between.

The rearrangement links TRBV4-1 to TRBJ2-7; D is undetermined. Germline CDR1 reads MGHRA; CDR2 reads YSYEKL. The CDR3 has 16 residues. V lost 0 bases and J lost 4, with 16 bases in between. Written as DNA, the CDR3 is TGCGCCAGCAGCCAAGAACCCCAACCGGGTCGGTACGAGCAGTACTTC. Protein sequence: CASSQEPQPGRYEQYF.